This record covers a single TCR beta chain. Its target is unknown. One entry per CDR3 protein, called by TCRdb with MiXCR from the reads. The table lists about 490,000 distinct CDR3 sequences, around 11% of them singletons. This record belongs to a study of T cell repertoires in cytomegalovirus infection. General study results and limits: Cumulated frequencies of public TCR beta families served to identify carriers of CMV plus the relevant HLA.

Sequencing was carried out using PBMCs. The TCR sequence derives from a human donor in good health (CMV status not recorded). Some clones in this sample may be carry-over from other donors' samples.

DNA for the CDR3: TGCAGTGCCGGGACAGCATATAGCAATCAGCCCCAGCATTTT. Translated: CSAGTAYSNQPQHF. This chain links TRBV20-1 with TRBJ1-5; 7 positions agree with TRBD1. J lost 0 bases, V lost 6 bases, and 5 bases had no gene match. The CDR3 is 14 residues long. Germline CDR1 is DFQATT and CDR2 is SNEGSKA (reference sequence).